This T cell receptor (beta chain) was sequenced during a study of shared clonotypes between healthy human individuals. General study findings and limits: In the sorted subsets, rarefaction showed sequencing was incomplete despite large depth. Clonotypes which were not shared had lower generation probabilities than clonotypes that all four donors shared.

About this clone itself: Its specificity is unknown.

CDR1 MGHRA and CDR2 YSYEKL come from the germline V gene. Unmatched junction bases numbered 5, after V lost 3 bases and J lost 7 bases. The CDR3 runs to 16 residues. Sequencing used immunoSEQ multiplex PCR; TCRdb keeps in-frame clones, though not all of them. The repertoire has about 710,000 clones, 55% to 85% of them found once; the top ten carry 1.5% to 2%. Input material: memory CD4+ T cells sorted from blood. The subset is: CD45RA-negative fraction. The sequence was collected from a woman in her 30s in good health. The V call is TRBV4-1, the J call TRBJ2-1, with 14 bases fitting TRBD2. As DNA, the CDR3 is TGCGCCAGCAGCCAGCCGGGACTAGCGGGAGTAAATGAGCAGTTCTTC. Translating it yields CASSQPGLAGVNEQFF.